Presented here are 16 T cell receptor beta chains from one specimen sequenced in a study of blood T cell repertoires in COVID-19 (dated by TCRdb to 2020 to 2021). The method was the immunoSEQ multiplex PCR assay. The source is immuneACCESS, and TCRdb retained only in-frame sequences with V and J called. Part of the clones is not carried over; for the studies checked, unresolved V genes explain less than half of this, and the remainder is unexplained. Within this sample are 350,000 or so clones, with over 85% of them counted one time only. The leading ten clones occupy over 3.5% of the sample. The sequencing sample was made of peripheral blood. Receptors were obtained from a woman aged 60-70 years with COVID-19, enrolled during active disease.

This chain links TRBV5-1 with TRBJ1-6; D is possibly TRBD1 (6 bases). This CDR3 comprises 16 residues. Deletions cut 0 bases from V and 7 bases from J, with 14 bases between. Germline V lookup: CDR1 SGHRS, CDR2 YFSETQ. CDR3 sequence reads: CASSLDMQGRNSPLHF. The CDR3 bases are TGCGCCAGCAGCTTGGATATGCAGGGGCGGAATTCACCCCTCCACTTT.

The CDR3 sequence is CASSSRGQSSNEKLFF. The DNA for the CDR3 is TGTGCCAGCAGCTCGAGAGGACAGTCTTCAAATGAAAAACTGTTTTTT. The chain uses TRBV11-2 and TRBJ1-4; D may be TRBD1 (6 bases). Germline loops: CDR1 SGHAT, CDR2 FQNNGV. The CDR3 length is 16 residues. V shed 4 bases and J shed 5 bases, with 17 bases lying between them. The full variable domain, its missing parts supplied by reference TRBV11-2 and TRBJ1-4, is EAGVAQSPRYKIIEKRQSVAFWCNPISGHATLYWYQQILGQGPKLLIQFQNNGVVDDSQLPKDRFSAERLKGVDSTLKIQPAKLEDSAVYLCASSSRGQSSNEKLFFGSGTQLSVL.

The chain is built from TRBV18 and TRBJ2-1, with 7 bases that match TRBD1. This CDR3 is built from 16 residues. From germline, CDR1 is KGHSH and CDR2 LQKENI. V lost 0 bases, J lost 15 bases, and 17 bases stayed unmatched. Written as DNA, the CDR3 is TGTGCCAGCTCACCACCCCTCCGGGACAGTGTGAGGGGAATGTTCTTC. It yields the protein CASSPPLRDSVRGMFF.

This chain connects TRBV6-5 to TRBJ2-5, with TRBD2 as a possible D gene (6 bases). The length of the CDR3 is 12 residues. Trimming pared 6 bases from V and 9 bases from J, leaving 14 bases between. Per germline, CDR1 MNHEY and CDR2 SVGAGI. The CDR3 DNA sequence: TGTGCCAGCAGCTCCGGACCGGGGGCCCAGTACTTC. This encodes CASSSGPGAQYF.

The chain uses TRBV19 and TRBJ2-2; 7 bases line up with TRBD1. The CDR3 length is 15 residues. The V gene end was trimmed by 6 bases and the J gene end by 0 bases; junction bases not matched to a gene: 4. Germline CDR1 LNHDA, CDR2 SQIVND (reference sequence). The CDR3 DNA follows: TGTGCCAGTAGGGCAGGGGGTTCGAACACCGGGGAGCTGTTTTTT. As protein: CASRAGGSNTGELFF.

This clone has just one count. CDR3 nucleotide sequence: TGTGCCACCCGGACCACACAGGGCCCCAAGGCTTTCTTT. Amino acid sequence: CATRTTQGPKAFF. The chain uses TRBV6-5 and TRBJ1-1; a weak D match, TRBD1 (6 bases). Germline CDR1 reads MNHEY; CDR2 reads SVGAGI. With 10 bases removed from V and 11 bases from J, the gap between germline ends came to 23 bases. This CDR3 is built from 13 residues.

This sequence joins TRBV7-3 and TRBJ1-6; D is possibly TRBD1 (5 bases). This CDR3 region has 15 residues. CDR1 and CDR2 (germline): SGHTA, FQGTGA. V was cut by 0 bases and J by 8 bases, with 11 bases left in between. The CDR3, as DNA: TGTGCCAGCAGCTTAACAGGGGTTGTTGATTCACCCCTCCACTTT. Its protein is CASSLTGVVDSPLHF. The full variable domain, its missing parts supplied by reference TRBV7-3 and TRBJ1-6, is GAGVSQTPSNKVTEKGKYVELRCDPISGHTALYWYRQSLGQGPEFLIYFQGTGAADDSGLPNDRFFAVRPEGSVSTLKIQRTERGDSAVYLCASSLTGVVDSPLHFGNGTRLTVT.

This clone appeared once. The chain couples TRBV5-1 to TRBJ2-1; tentative D call: TRBD2 (6 bases). The CDR3 runs to 12 residues. The V end was cut by 5 bases, the J end by 9 bases, with 12 bases between. The germline CDR1 and CDR2 sequences are SGHRS and YFSETQ. CDR3 loop: CASSFSGVEQFF. The CDR3 DNA reads as TGCGCCAGCAGTTTTTCGGGGGTTGAGCAGTTCTTC.

J is TRBJ1-4 and V is TRBV29-1; the match to TRBD1 covers 10 bases. The V segment lost 7 bases and the J segment 5 bases; nucleotides outside the gene matches: 7. The germline V gene has CDR1 SQVTM and CDR2 ANQGSEA. CDR3 length equals 14 residues. The CDR3 DNA sequence: TGCAGCGCCGGGGACAGGGGCCCAAATGAAAAACTGTTTTTT. Translating it yields CSAGDRGPNEKLFF.

This CDR3 reads CASSGTGGWGTEAFF. The CDR3 DNA reads as TGTGCCAGCAGCGGGACAGGGGGCTGGGGCACTGAAGCTTTCTTT. The chain couples TRBV5-6 to TRBJ1-1; 12 bases are a match to TRBD1. V trimming: 4 bases; J trimming: 4 bases; junction bases outside the gene matches: 5. The germline V gene encodes CDR1 SGHDT and CDR2 YYEEEE. This CDR3 has 15 amino acids.

The CDR3 DNA follows: TGTGCCAGCAACCACGGACAGACCAATTCACCCCTCCACTTT. This translates into CASNHGQTNSPLHF. The rearrangement links TRBV5-8 to TRBJ1-6, with a tentative D call TRBD1 (6 bases). The germline CDR1 and CDR2 sequences are SGHTS and YDEGEE. The length of the CDR3 is 14 residues. Between the trimmed V and J ends, which lost 6 bases and 7 bases, there was a span of 14 bases.

This chain links TRBV6-1 with TRBJ2-5; D uncertain. The V end was cut by 1 base, the J end by 5 bases, with 14 bases between. From germline, CDR1 is MNHNS and CDR2 SASEGT. This CDR3 is built from 15 residues. Here the CDR3 DNA reads TGTGCCAGCAGTGAAGGAACCATCCCACGGGAGACCCAGTACTTC. Protein sequence: CASSEGTIPRETQYF.

V is TRBV3-1 (or the pseudogene TRBV3-2) and J is TRBJ2-3; tentatively, D is TRBD1 (6 bases). CDR3 length: 14 residues. Trimming took 7 bases from V and 2 from J, leaving 13 bases between them. Germline CDR1 is LGHDT and CDR2 is YNNKEL (reference sequence). CDR3 amino acids: CASTLGGLTDTQYF. Written as DNA, the CDR3 is TGTGCCAGCACCCTAGGGGGTCTCACAGATACGCAGTATTTT.

The rearrangement joins TRBV30 to TRBJ1-1, with a possible D match to TRBD1 (6 bases). V was cut by 5 bases and J by 5 bases, with 15 bases left in between. The CDR3 has 13 residues. Germline CDR1 reads GTSNPN; CDR2 reads SVGIG (reference sequence). The CDR3: CAWGVGGLTEAFF. The CDR3 DNA is TGTGCCTGGGGGGTGGGGGGGCTTACTGAAGCTTTCTTT.

The chain is built from TRBV2 and TRBJ2-3; 8 bases are a match to TRBD2. The V gene's germline CDR1 is SNHLY and CDR2 FYNNEI. J lost 8 bases, V lost 4 bases, and 8 bases had no gene match. The CDR3 runs to 14 residues. The CDR3 protein is CASSVGTRGGTQYF. CDR3 in DNA: TGTGCCAGCAGTGTGGGGACTAGGGGGGGTACGCAGTATTTT.

This clone was seen just once. J is TRBJ1-2 and V is TRBV5-1, with a weak D call TRBD1 (6 bases). CDR3 length: 13 residues. Looked up from germline, CDR1 is SGHRS and CDR2 is YFSETQ. Trimming cost V 2 bases and J 6 bases, with 11 bases left between them. CDR3 sequence: CASSFQGSDGYTF. The DNA of the CDR3 is TGCGCCAGCAGCTTTCAGGGGTCCGATGGCTACACCTTC.